This TCR beta chain is from a study of cytomegalovirus exposure and HLA in healthy donors. Study-wide background: There were approximately 85 million unique TCRs (from HLA-typed donors) in an early data release. Study findings and constraints: For most TCR beta V segments, an earlier analysis put the productive rate at about 90% or about 30% of the time. Across HLA loci, a later analysis found differing TCR association rates, with DRB1 most and HLA-C fewest. Whilst most TCR sequences proved rare, a subset of public TCRs occurred across many donors.

Note on this clone: Its antigen is as yet unknown.

The V gene lost 0 bases and the J gene lost 6 bases, with 14 bases spanning the gap. The CDR3 runs to 15 residues. Germline loops: CDR1 SGDLS, CDR2 YYNGEE. The PCR was carried out with 60 Vbeta primers and 13 Jbeta primers. Clones were sequenced by immunoSEQ multiplex PCR, and TCRdb holds only the in-frame ones, with some missing. The sample contains about 160,000 clones, around 80% of which appear only once. The TCR comes from a man aged 35 to 55 in good health and CMV-seronegative. The sequencing input was PBMCs. The chain uses TRBV9 and TRBJ2-3, with D maybe TRBD1 (5 bases). For the CDR3, the DNA is TGTGCCAGCAGCGTAGATGGGGCCCGAGGCGATACGCAGTATTTT. Translation gives CASSVDGARGDTQYF.